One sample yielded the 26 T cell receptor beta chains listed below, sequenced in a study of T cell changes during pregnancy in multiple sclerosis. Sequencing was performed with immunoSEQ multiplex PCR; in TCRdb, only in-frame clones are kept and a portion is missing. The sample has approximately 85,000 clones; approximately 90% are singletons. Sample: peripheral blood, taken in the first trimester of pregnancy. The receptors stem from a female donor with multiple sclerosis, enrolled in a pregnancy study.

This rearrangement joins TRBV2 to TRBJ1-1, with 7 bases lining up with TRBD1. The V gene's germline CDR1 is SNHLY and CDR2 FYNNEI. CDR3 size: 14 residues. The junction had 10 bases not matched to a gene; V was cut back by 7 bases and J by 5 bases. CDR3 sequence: CASTQAGGTTEAFF. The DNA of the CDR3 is TGTGCCAGCACCCAGGCAGGGGGGACAACTGAAGCTTTCTTT.

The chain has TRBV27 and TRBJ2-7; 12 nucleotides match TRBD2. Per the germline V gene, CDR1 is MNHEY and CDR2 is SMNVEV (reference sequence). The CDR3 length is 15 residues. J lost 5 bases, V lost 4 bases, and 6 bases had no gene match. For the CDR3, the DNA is TGTGCCAGCAGTTCTCTAGCGGGAGGGACCCACGAGCAGTACTTC. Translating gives CASSSLAGGTHEQYF.

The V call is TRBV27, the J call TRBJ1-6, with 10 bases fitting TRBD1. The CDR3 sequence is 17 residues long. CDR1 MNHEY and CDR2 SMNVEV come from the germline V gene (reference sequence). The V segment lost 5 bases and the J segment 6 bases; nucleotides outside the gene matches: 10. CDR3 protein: CASSAPTGGNFNSPLHF. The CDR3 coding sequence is TGTGCCAGCAGTGCCCCGACAGGGGGCAATTTTAATTCACCCCTCCACTTT.

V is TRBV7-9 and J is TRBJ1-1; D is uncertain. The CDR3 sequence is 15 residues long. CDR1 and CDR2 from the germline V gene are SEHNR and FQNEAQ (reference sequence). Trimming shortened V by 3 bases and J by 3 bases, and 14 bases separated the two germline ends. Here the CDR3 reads CASSFTNPGDTEAFF. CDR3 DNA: TGTGCCAGCAGCTTTACTAACCCCGGGGACACTGAAGCTTTCTTT. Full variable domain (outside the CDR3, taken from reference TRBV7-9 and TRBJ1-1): DTGVSQNPRHKITKRGQNVTFRCDPISEHNRLYWYRQTLGQGPEFLTYFQNEAQLEKSRLLSDRFSAERPKGSFSTLEIQRTEQGDSAMYLCASSFTNPGDTEAFFGQGTRLTVV.

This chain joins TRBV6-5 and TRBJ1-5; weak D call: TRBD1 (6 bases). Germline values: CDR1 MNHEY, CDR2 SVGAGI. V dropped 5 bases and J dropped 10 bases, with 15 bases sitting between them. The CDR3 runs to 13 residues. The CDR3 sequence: CASSGSWGHPQHF. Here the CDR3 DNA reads TGTGCCAGCAGTGGCTCGTGGGGACACCCCCAGCATTTT.

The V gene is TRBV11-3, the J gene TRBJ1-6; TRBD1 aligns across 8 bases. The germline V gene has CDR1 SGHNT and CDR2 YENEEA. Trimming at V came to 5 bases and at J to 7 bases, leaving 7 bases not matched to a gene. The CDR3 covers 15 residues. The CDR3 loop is CASSHGQGGNSPLHF. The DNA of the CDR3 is TGTGCCAGCAGCCATGGACAGGGTGGGAATTCACCCCTCCACTTT.

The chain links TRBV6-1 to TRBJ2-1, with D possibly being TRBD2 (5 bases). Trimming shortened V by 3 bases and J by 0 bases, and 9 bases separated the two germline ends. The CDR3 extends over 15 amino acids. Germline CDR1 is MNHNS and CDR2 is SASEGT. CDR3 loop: CASSETGGSYNEQFF. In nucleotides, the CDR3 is TGTGCCAGCAGTGAGACTGGAGGCTCCTACAATGAGCAGTTCTTC.

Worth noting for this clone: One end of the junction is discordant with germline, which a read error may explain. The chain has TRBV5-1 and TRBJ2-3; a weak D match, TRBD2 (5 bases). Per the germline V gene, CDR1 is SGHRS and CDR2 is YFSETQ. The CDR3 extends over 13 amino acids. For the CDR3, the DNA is TGCGCCAGCAGCTTGGCGGGGAATCCGGATAGGAATTTT. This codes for CASSLAGNPDRNF.

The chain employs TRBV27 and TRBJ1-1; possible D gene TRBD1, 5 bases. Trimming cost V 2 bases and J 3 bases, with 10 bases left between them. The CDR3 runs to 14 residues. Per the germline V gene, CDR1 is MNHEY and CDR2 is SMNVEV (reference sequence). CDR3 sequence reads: CASSLQAGDTEAFF. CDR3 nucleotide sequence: TGTGCCAGCAGTTTACAGGCGGGGGACACTGAAGCTTTCTTT.

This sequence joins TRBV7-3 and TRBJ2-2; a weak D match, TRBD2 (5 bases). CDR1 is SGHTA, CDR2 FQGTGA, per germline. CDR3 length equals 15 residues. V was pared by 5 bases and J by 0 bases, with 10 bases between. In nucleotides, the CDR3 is TGTGCCAGCAGCCCCACCGGGGCGAACACCGGGGAGCTGTTTTTT. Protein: CASSPTGANTGELFF. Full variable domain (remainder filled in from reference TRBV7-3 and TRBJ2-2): GAGVSQTPSNKVTEKGKYVELRCDPISGHTALYWYRQSLGQGPEFLIYFQGTGAADDSGLPNDRFFAVRPEGSVSTLKIQRTERGDSAVYLCASSPTGANTGELFFGEGSRLTVL.

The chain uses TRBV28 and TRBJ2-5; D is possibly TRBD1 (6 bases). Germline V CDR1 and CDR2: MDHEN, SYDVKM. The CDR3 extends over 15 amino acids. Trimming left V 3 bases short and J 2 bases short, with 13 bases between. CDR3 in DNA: TGTGCCAGCAGTTTTGGGGGCGGCACACAAGAGACCCAGTACTTC. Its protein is CASSFGGGTQETQYF.

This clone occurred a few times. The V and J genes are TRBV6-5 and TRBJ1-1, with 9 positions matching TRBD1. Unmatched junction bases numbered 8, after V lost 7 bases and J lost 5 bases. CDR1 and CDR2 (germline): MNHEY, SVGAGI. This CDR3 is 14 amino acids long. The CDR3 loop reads CASTAQGAATEAFF. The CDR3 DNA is TGTGCCAGCACCGCACAGGGGGCGGCGACTGAAGCTTTCTTT.

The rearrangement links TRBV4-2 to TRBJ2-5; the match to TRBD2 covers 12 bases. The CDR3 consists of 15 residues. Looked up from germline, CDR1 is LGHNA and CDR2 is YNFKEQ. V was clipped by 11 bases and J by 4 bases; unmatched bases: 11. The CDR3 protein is CAPRTSGARPETQYF. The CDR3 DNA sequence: TGTGCCCCCAGGACTAGCGGGGCCCGCCCAGAGACCCAGTACTTC.

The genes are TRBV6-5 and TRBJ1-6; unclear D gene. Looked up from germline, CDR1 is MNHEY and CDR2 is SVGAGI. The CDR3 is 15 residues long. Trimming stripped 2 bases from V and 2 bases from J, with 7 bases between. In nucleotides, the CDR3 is TGTGCCAGCAGTTACAAGCTCACCTATAATTCACCCCTCCACTTT. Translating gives CASSYKLTYNSPLHF.

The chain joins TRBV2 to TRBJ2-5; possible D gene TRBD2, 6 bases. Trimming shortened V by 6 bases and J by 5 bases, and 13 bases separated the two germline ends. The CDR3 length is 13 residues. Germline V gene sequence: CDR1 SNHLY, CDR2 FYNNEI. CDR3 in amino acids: CASRGLGSETQYF. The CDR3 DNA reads TGTGCCAGCAGGGGACTGGGGTCGGAGACCCAGTACTTC.

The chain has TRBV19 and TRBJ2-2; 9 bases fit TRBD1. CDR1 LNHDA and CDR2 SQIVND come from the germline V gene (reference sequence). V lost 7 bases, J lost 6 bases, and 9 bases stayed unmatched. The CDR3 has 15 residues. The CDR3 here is CASTRDRADSGELFF. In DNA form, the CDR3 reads TGTGCCAGTACCAGGGACAGGGCGGATTCCGGGGAGCTGTTTTTT.

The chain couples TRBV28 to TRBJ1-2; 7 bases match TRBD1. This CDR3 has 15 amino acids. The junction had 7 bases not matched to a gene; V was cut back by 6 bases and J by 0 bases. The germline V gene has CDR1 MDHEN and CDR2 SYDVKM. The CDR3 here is CASREPGGTNYGYTF. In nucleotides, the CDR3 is TGTGCCAGCAGAGAGCCAGGGGGTACTAACTATGGCTACACCTTC.

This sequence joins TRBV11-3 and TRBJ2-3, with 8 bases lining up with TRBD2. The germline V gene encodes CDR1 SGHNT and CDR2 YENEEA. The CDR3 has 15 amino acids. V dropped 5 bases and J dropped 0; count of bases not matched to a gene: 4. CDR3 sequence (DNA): TGTGCCAGCAGCACCGGGGGGGCCAGCACAGATACGCAGTATTTT. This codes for CASSTGGASTDTQYF.

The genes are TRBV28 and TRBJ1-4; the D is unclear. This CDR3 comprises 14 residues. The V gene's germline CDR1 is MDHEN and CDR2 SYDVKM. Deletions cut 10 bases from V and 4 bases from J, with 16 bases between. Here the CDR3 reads CATVGGPLNEKLFF. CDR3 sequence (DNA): TGTGCCACCGTGGGCGGGCCTCTTAATGAAAAACTGTTTTTT.

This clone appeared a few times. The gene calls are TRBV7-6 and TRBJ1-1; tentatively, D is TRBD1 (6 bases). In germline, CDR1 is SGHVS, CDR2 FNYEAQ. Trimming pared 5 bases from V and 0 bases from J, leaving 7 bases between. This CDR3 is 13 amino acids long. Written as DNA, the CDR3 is TGTGCCAGCAGCCGACAGGTGAACACTGAAGCTTTCTTT. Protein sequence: CASSRQVNTEAFF.

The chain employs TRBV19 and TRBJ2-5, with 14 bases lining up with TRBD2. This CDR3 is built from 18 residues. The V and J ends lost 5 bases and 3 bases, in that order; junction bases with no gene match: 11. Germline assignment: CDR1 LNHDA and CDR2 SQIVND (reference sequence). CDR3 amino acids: CASSSLPGLAGAEETQYF. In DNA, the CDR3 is TGTGCCAGTAGTTCGCTACCGGGACTAGCGGGGGCCGAAGAGACCCAGTACTTC.

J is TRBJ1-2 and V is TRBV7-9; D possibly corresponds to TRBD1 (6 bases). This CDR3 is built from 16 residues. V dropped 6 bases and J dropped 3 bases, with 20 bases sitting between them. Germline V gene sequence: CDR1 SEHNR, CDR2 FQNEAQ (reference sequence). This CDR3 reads CASRWRRGALDYGYTF. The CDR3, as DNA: TGTGCCAGCAGATGGCGTCGGGGGGCCTTAGACTATGGCTACACCTTC.

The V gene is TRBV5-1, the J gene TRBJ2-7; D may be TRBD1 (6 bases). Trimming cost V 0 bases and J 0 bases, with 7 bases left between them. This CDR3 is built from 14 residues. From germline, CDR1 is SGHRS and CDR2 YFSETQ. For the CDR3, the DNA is TGCGCCAGCAGCTTGGGGACAGCCTCCTACGAGCAGTACTTC. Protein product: CASSLGTASYEQYF.

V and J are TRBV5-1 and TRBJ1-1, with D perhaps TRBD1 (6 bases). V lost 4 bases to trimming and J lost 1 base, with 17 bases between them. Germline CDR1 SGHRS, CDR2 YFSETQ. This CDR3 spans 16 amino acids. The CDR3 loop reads CASSPYPGTRNTEAFF. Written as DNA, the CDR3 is TGCGCCAGCAGCCCCTACCCCGGGACAAGGAACACTGAAGCTTTCTTT.

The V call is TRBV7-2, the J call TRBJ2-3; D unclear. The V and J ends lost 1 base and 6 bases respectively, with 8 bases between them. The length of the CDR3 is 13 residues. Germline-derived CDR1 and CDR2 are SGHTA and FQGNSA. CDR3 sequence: CASSLGLVDTQYF. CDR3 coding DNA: TGTGCCAGCAGCTTAGGGCTAGTGGATACGCAGTATTTT.

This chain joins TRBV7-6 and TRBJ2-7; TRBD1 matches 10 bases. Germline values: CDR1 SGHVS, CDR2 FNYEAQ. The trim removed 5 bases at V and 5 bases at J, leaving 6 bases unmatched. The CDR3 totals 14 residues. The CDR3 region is CASSPRDRGHEQYF. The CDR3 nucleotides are TGTGCCAGCAGCCCGCGGGACAGGGGCCACGAGCAGTACTTC. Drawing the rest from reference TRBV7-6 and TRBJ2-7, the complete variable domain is GAGVSQSPRYKVTKRGQDVALRCDPISGHVSLYWYRQALGQGPEFLTYFNYEAQQDKSGLPNDRFSAERPEGSISTLTIQRTEQRDSAMYRCASSPRDRGHEQYFGPGTRLTVT.